This TCR beta chain was found in a study of CD8+ T cells in alopecia areata. Study-wide findings and caveats: Scalp data also include sequences from resident alphabeta T cells of normal skin. Clonality exceeded that of normal scalp in lesional scalp, most notably in alopecia totalis/universalis.

The CDR3 length is 13 residues. From germline, CDR1 is NSQYPW and CDR2 LRSPGD (reference sequence). Following extraction, RNA underwent reverse transcription to cDNA, which served as the sequencing template. The repertoire was sequenced with immunoSEQ multiplex PCR; TCRdb's copy has only in-frame clones and lacks some. Sampling found 200,000 to 300,000 clones, none seen once. Separation of pooled cutaneous lymph node cells was by sorting with CD4, CD8alpha, NKG2D, NKG2ACE and other markers. This clone has just a few counts. What it binds is unknown. Genes here carry mouse names. The missing CDR3 end, 4 residues past where the read stops, is filled in from the germline J gene.

This receptor was taken from a C3H/HeJ mouse with alopecia areata. Mouse MHC haplotype: H2-k. This rearrangement joins TRBV1 to TRBJ2-7, with D tentatively TRBD1 (6 bases). The sequenced material came from CD4+ T cells sorted from a lymph node. Partial CDR3 DNA: TGCACCTGCAGTCTCCGGGACAATTAT. Encoded protein: CTCSLRDNY. The entire CDR3 is CTCSLRDNYEQYF.